The table lists the clone carrying this T cell receptor (beta chain) with many counts. As yet, its antigen is unknown. Amplified material comprised TCR beta CDR3 regions derived from RNA transcripts. HTBI primers served in a first-round RT-PCR, which a second-round multiplex PCR followed. TCRdb re-called the multiplex PCR reads through MiXCR, storing one row per CDR3 protein. The sample has some 750,000 distinct CDR3 sequences; around 40% are singletons. These data come from a study of Graves' ophthalmopathy and Graves' hyperthyroidism. Whole-study results and caveats: Blood was where most expanded thyroid clonotypes above 0.001 frequency also turned up. Its predictions of ophthalmopathy progression gave the model over 65% sensitivity and approximately 72% specificity.

Ophthalmopathy was moderately-to-severely active, CAS at least 3, NOSPECS at least 4, lasting under 3 months. Other autoimmune diseases, uncontrolled infections, pregnancy and lactation each led to patient exclusion. CDR1 and CDR2 from the germline V gene are WSHSY and SAAADI. The junction had 6 bases not matched to a gene; V was cut back by 3 bases and J by 2 bases. The CDR3 contains 16 residues. The gene calls are TRBV10-2 and TRBJ1-3, with 8 bases identical to TRBD1. The sequenced material came from peripheral blood. The receptor comes from an adult man with Graves' ophthalmopathy. The CDR3 DNA is TGCGCCAGCAGTGACCGACTGACAGGGGCTGGAAACACCATATATTTT. Its protein is CASSDRLTGAGNTIYF.